A selection of T cell receptor beta chains follows, all from one sample in a study of blood T cell repertoires in COVID-19. Profiling relied on immunoSEQ multiplex PCR, and the TCRdb table lists in-frame clones only, not all of them. The sample lists a few hundred thousand clones, approximately 88% seen once, with 0.8% in the top ten. Sequencing input: peripheral blood. Receptors were obtained from a woman in her thirties with acute or convalescent COVID-19. Each CDR3 is given with its conserved first and last residue. A D gene is named only where the DNA matches it firmly. Clone size appears in some rows only: once, few, many, or a class for an expanded clone.

D	V	size	J	length	CDR3	DNA
.	TRBV15	.	TRBJ1-5	15	CATSRRSGSNQPQHF	TGTGCCACCAGCCGGAGGAGTGGGAGCAATCAGCCCCAGCATTTT
TRBD1	TRBV11-3	.	TRBJ2-2	15	CASSPRTGATGELFF	TGTGCCAGCAGCCCCCGGACAGGAGCGACCGGGGAGCTGTTTTTT
TRBD1	TRBV25-1	once	TRBJ1-5	13	CASSWDRNQPQHF	TGTGCCAGCAGTTGGGACAGGAATCAGCCCCAGCATTTT
.	TRBV30	.	TRBJ2-7	12	CAWTKGLYEQYF	TGTGCCTGGACCAAAGGACTTTACGAGCAGTACTTC
.	TRBV5-1	.	TRBJ2-7	15	CASSLETGGDYEQYF	TGCGCCAGCAGCTTGGAAACAGGCGGCGACTACGAGCAGTACTTC
TRBD1	TRBV6-6	once	TRBJ2-5	12	CASRDRQETQYF	TGTGCCAGCAGGGACAGGCAAGAGACCCAGTACTTC
TRBD2	TRBV23-1	.	TRBJ2-7	15	CASSQVGRVPYEQYF	TGCGCCAGCAGCCAGGTAGGGAGGGTCCCCTACGAGCAGTACTTC
.	TRBV6-2/TRBV6-3	.	TRBJ1-5	15	CASSYSTAIVQPQHF	TGTGCCAGCAGTTATAGTACAGCAATCGTTCAGCCCCAGCATTTT
.	TRBV9	.	TRBJ1-4	15	CASSRRGSTNEKLFF	TGTGCCAGCAGCCGCAGGGGAAGCACTAATGAAAAACTGTTTTTT
TRBD2	TRBV6-2/TRBV6-3	.	TRBJ2-1	16	CASSSQTSGYYNEQFF	TGTGCCAGCAGTTCACAGACTAGCGGGTACTACAATGAGCAGTTCTTC
.	TRBV5-6	.	TRBJ1-5	14	CASSLGGPGSAQHF	TGTGCCAGCAGCTTGGGGGGGCCCGGGTCGGCCCAGCATTTT
TRBD1	TRBV5-1	once	TRBJ1-2	14	CASSSRDRVYGYTF	TGCGCCAGCAGCTCCCGGGACAGGGTTTATGGCTACACCTTC
TRBD1	TRBV11-2	once	TRBJ2-3	16	CASSQQTGPGTDTQYF	TGTGCCAGCAGCCAACAGACAGGGCCCGGCACAGATACGCAGTATTTT
TRBD2	TRBV20-1	.	TRBJ2-7	15	CSASVWTSGRREQYF	TGCAGTGCTAGTGTCTGGACTAGCGGGAGGAGGGAGCAGTACTTC
.	TRBV6-2/TRBV6-3	.	TRBJ1-5	18	CASSYSKRTLMGNQPQHF	TGTGCCAGCAGTTACTCGAAGCGGACTTTAATGGGCAATCAGCCCCAGCATTTT
TRBD2	TRBV7-8	.	TRBJ2-1	21	CASSLRWTSVSGASSYNEQFF	TGTGCCAGCAGCTTGAGATGGACTAGCGTGAGCGGGGCTAGCTCCTACAATGAGCAGTTCTTC
TRBD2	TRBV6-5	.	TRBJ2-7	12	CASRGVTYEQYF	TGTGCCAGCCGGGGGGTGACCTACGAGCAGTACTTC
.	TRBV7-2	.	TRBJ2-1	15	CASSLDSGSYNEQFF	TGTGCCAGCAGCTTAGATTCGGGATCCTACAATGAGCAGTTCTTC
.	TRBV30	.	TRBJ1-1	15	CAWSVRGRGDTEAFF	TGTGCCTGGAGTGTACGAGGGCGGGGGGACACTGAAGCTTTCTTT
.	TRBV7-6	.	TRBJ2-3	14	CASSSGTYTDTQYF	TGTGCCAGCAGCTCCGGGACTTACACAGATACGCAGTATTTT
.	TRBV4-3	.	TRBJ2-2	16	CASSQEASLANGELFF	TGCGCCAGCAGCCAAGAGGCGAGCCTAGCTAACGGGGAGCTGTTTTTT
TRBD2	TRBV10-3	.	TRBJ2-2	15	CAITGLAGDTGELFF	TGTGCCATCACCGGTCTAGCGGGGGACACCGGGGAGCTGTTTTTT
.	TRBV6-6	.	TRBJ1-3	14	CASSYAGSLGIIYF	TGTGCCAGCAGTTACGCAGGGTCCCTCGGCATCATATATTTT
.	TRBV24-1	.	TRBJ2-4	12	CATRKPGSLQYF	TGTGCCACCAGAAAGCCCGGTTCTCTTCAGTACTTC
TRBD2	TRBV5-4	.	TRBJ2-5	14	CASSVPAGEETQYF	TGTGCCAGCAGCGTACCTGCGGGAGAAGAGACCCAGTACTTC
TRBD1	TRBV6-5	.	TRBJ1-2	15	CASSSFRQGQEGYTF	TGTGCCAGCAGTTCCTTCCGACAGGGCCAAGAAGGCTACACCTTC
TRBD2	TRBV6-2/TRBV6-3	.	TRBJ2-2	21	CASSYMTGTSGSKGNTGELFF	TGTGCCAGCAGCTATATGACCGGGACTAGCGGGAGTAAGGGGAACACCGGGGAGCTGTTTTTT
.	TRBV3-1/TRBV3-2	.	TRBJ2-7	15	CASSQDRGWEVEQYF	TGTGCCAGCAGCCAAGATCGAGGGTGGGAGGTCGAGCAGTACTTC
.	TRBV10-2	.	TRBJ1-1	15	CASSENQVRGTEAFF	TGCGCCAGCAGTGAGAACCAGGTGCGAGGGACTGAAGCTTTCTTT
.	TRBV11-3	.	TRBJ2-5	13	CASSLRAGGTQYF	TGTGCCAGCAGCTTAAGGGCCGGGGGGACCCAGTACTTC
TRBD2	TRBV28	.	TRBJ2-5	15	CASSFPTSGHETQYF	TGTGCCAGCAGTTTCCCGACTAGCGGGCATGAGACCCAGTACTTC
.	TRBV4-3	.	TRBJ2-2	15	CASSQDSRGTGELFF	TGCGCCAGCAGCCAAGATTCCCGGGGGACCGGGGAGCTGTTTTTT
.	TRBV7-9	.	TRBJ1-1	14	CASSLAGRATEAFF	TGTGCCAGCAGCTTAGCAGGGAGGGCCACTGAAGCTTTCTTT
.	TRBV2	.	TRBJ1-5	13	CASSGGLNQPQHF	TGTGCCAGCAGTGGAGGGCTAAATCAGCCCCAGCATTTT
TRBD1	TRBV2	.	TRBJ2-7	14	CASTRGLKGYEQYF	TGTGCCAGCACAAGGGGGCTTAAGGGCTACGAGCAGTACTTC
.	TRBV7-2	.	TRBJ2-7	15	CASSRERRNSYEQYF	TGTGCCAGCTCCCGAGAGCGGAGGAACTCCTACGAGCAGTACTTC
.	TRBV11-2	.	TRBJ2-1	15	CASSIAGSAYNEQFF	TGTGCCAGCAGCATAGCCGGGAGTGCGTACAATGAGCAGTTCTTC
TRBD2	TRBV5-1	.	TRBJ2-3	16	CASSPSGRASTDTQYF	TGCGCCAGCAGCCCTAGCGGGAGGGCTAGCACAGATACGCAGTATTTT
.	TRBV12-3/TRBV12-4	.	TRBJ2-1	12	CASSLIDNEQFF	TGTGCCAGCAGTTTAATCGACAATGAGCAGTTCTTC
.	TRBV27	.	TRBJ1-3	15	CASSMLGVGGNTIYF	TGTGCCAGCAGTATGCTAGGGGTGGGTGGAAACACCATATATTTT
.	TRBV7-3	.	TRBJ2-1	15	CASSKFDSEYNEQFF	TGTGCCAGCAGCAAATTCGATAGCGAGTACAATGAGCAGTTCTTC
TRBD1	TRBV19	.	TRBJ2-7	15	CASSKGQGKFYEQYF	TGTGCCAGTAGTAAAGGACAGGGGAAATTTTACGAGCAGTACTTC
.	TRBV3-1/TRBV3-2	.	TRBJ2-2	17	CASSQDLGGRNTGELFF	TGTGCCAGCAGCCAAGATTTAGGGGGTCGGAACACCGGGGAGCTGTTTTTT
.	TRBV6-5	.	TRBJ1-6	13	CASSYAGNSPLHF	TGTGCCAGCAGTTACGCAGGGAATTCACCCCTCCACTTT
TRBD2	TRBV6-6	.	TRBJ2-3	18	CASSRASMVAGVGDTQYF	TGTGCCAGCAGTCGCGCCTCCATGGTAGCGGGAGTAGGGGATACGCAGTATTTT
.	TRBV29-1	.	TRBJ1-4	15	CSVESPGGRGEKLFF	TGCAGCGTTGAAAGTCCCGGGGGGCGCGGTGAAAAACTGTTTTTT
TRBD2	TRBV27	.	TRBJ2-7	14	CASSRSGGSYEQYF	TGTGCCAGCAGCCGGAGCGGGGGATCCTACGAGCAGTACTTC
.	TRBV7-9	.	TRBJ1-4	15	CAATGGRFANEKLFF	TGTGCCGCCACCGGGGGGCGTTTCGCTAATGAAAAACTGTTTTTT
.	TRBV7-9	.	TRBJ1-2	12	CASSLGQPSYTF	TGTGCCAGCAGCTTAGGACAGCCGTCCTACACCTTC
TRBD1	TRBV19	once	TRBJ1-1	13	CASTGTGRTEAFF	TGTGCCAGTACGGGGACAGGGCGGACTGAAGCTTTCTTT
.	TRBV9	.	TRBJ2-3	15	CASSVAGVPGDTQYF	TGTGCCAGCAGCGTAGCGGGAGTCCCAGGAGATACGCAGTATTTT
TRBD2	TRBV4-3	.	TRBJ2-7	17	CASSPLAGGASVSEQYF	TGCGCCAGCAGCCCCTTGGCGGGAGGTGCTTCTGTGAGCGAGCAGTACTTC
TRBD1	TRBV18	.	TRBJ2-3	18	CASSPGSLGTGLTDTQYF	TGTGCCAGCTCACCAGGGTCATTGGGGACAGGCCTCACAGATACGCAGTATTTT
TRBD1	TRBV4-3	.	TRBJ2-5	14	CASSPGQGGETQYF	TGCGCCAGCAGCCCAGGACAGGGTGGTGAGACCCAGTACTTC
TRBD2	TRBV11-3	.	TRBJ2-1	15	CASSLGGSSYNEQFF	TGTGCCAGCAGCTTGGGCGGGAGTTCCTACAATGAGCAGTTCTTC
.	TRBV29-1	.	TRBJ1-2	12	CSVEDPGVSYTF	TGCAGCGTTGAAGATCCGGGGGTTAGCTACACCTTC
TRBD1	TRBV19	.	TRBJ1-2	13	CASSTTGGGGYTF	TGTGCCAGTAGTACAACAGGGGGCGGTGGCTACACCTTC
.	TRBV29-1	.	TRBJ1-3	13	CSANPRRGNTIYF	TGCAGCGCTAATCCCCGGCGAGGGAACACCATATATTTT
TRBD1	TRBV7-2	once	TRBJ1-5	15	CASSPRPGGNQPQHF	TGTGCCAGCAGCCCACGCCCAGGGGGGAATCAGCCCCAGCATTTT
TRBD1	TRBV7-7	.	TRBJ2-1	13	CASSYRQGAEQFF	TGTGCTAGCAGCTACAGACAGGGGGCTGAGCAGTTCTTC